The clone carrying this TCR beta chain was counted only a few times. No antigen is known for it. These data come from a study of beta chain features in type 1 diabetes. Findings and limits, study-wide: The VDJ junctions of type 1 diabetes patients carried fewer insertions and more deletions. People with Type 1 diabetes carried modestly yet significantly shorter TCRB CDR3s in all four CD4+ subsets.

Sorted CD4+ subsets: naive, central memory, regulatory, stem cell-like memory (CD45RO/CCR7/CD25/CD127/CD95/CD27 panel). Purity (above 98%) was reached by all sorted populations. This CDR3 spans 13 amino acids. Germline lookup yields CDR1 SQVTM and CDR2 ANQGSEA. Trimming took off 4 bases at V and 3 bases at J, with 12 bases between the two ends. What was sequenced were expressed TCRB transcripts, since all of the isolated RNA had been reverse transcribed. TCRdb's table, derived via immunoSEQ multiplex PCR, lists solely in-frame clones and lacks some. The sample yields 200,000 to 300,000 clones, roughly 22% seen once.

Sequencing was done on a sample of naive CD4+ T cells from blood. The V gene is TRBV29-1, the J gene TRBJ1-1, with a possible D match to TRBD1 (5 bases). The sequence was obtained from a woman aged 40 to 50 with type 1 diabetes. CDR3 nucleotide sequence: TGCAGCGTTGTGCGGGGCGGAGACACTGAAGCTTTCTTT. Translating it yields CSVVRGGDTEAFF.